Shown below are 3 T cell receptor beta chains from a single sample sequenced in a study of blood T cells in healthy people across ages. The authors ran a second PCR of about 7 to 11 cycles using a sample-barcoded 5' primer and a J-beta primer mix. TCRdb reprocessed the 5' RACE reads with MiXCR, giving one entry per CDR3 protein. The table records over a million distinct CDR3 sequences, roughly 40% of them present only once. The sample was blood. The receptors here all came from a woman under 30 in good health.

CDR3 coding DNA: TGTGCCAGCAGCCCGCCGGATTCACCCCTCCACTTT. As protein: CASSPPDSPLHF. The V call is TRBV28, the J call TRBJ1-6; D is undetermined. CDR3 size: 12 residues. The germline V gene encodes CDR1 MDHEN and CDR2 SYDVKM. V lost 6 bases and J lost 8, with 8 bases in between.

V gene TRBV20-1 combines with J gene TRBJ2-1; 15 nucleotides agree with TRBD2. Germline trimming cut 5 bases from V and 8 bases from J; bases unmatched to any gene: 10. CDR1 DFQATT and CDR2 SNEGSKA come from the germline V gene (reference sequence). This CDR3 has 16 amino acids. The CDR3 region is CSAPPGLAGGYDEQFF. DNA of the CDR3: TGCAGTGCTCCCCCGGGACTAGCGGGAGGTTACGATGAGCAGTTCTTC.

This clonotype was seen a handful of times. The rearrangement links TRBV5-1 to TRBJ2-7; TRBD1 agrees at 8 bases. The CDR3 is 14 amino acids. J lost 1 base, V lost 4 bases, and 4 bases had no gene match. CDR1 and CDR2 from the germline V gene are SGHRS and YFSETQ. CDR3 coding DNA: TGCGCCAGCAGCCCGGACAGGGTTTCCTACGAGCAGTACTTC. It yields the protein CASSPDRVSYEQYF. The variable domain in full, with the rest retrieved from reference TRBV5-1 and TRBJ2-7, is KAGVTQTPRYLIKTRGQQVTLSCSPISGHRSVSWYQQTPGQGLQFLFEYFSETQRNKGNFPGRFSGRQFSNSRSEMNVSTLELGDSALYLCASSPDRVSYEQYFGPGTRLTVT.